These T cell receptor beta chains were read from a single sample in a study of a mutant IDH1 vaccine in newly diagnosed glioma. Their cognate antigens are unknown. Some clones are missing from TCRdb's copy, which holds only in-frame ones; the method was immunoSEQ multiplex PCR. The repertoire holds approximately 82,000 clones, with approximately 85% as singletons. The starting material was PBMCs, obtained from a glioma patient whose treatment included an IDH1 peptide vaccine. The receptors shown here come from a man aged 25-45 years with glioma. Some clones in this sample may be carry-over from other donors' samples. Each CDR3 is given with its conserved first and last residue. Fields, in order: CDR3 length, clone size, D gene, V gene, J gene, CDR3 protein, CDR3 DNA. A D gene is named only where the DNA matches it firmly. Expanded clones are given a class, and other clones once, few, many or no size at all.

length: 14; size: NA; D: NA; V: TRBV2; J: TRBJ1-1; CDR3: CASSASNADTEAFF; DNA: TGTGCCAGCAGCGCCTCAAACGCGGACACTGAAGCTTTCTTT
length: 15; size: NA; D: NA; V: TRBV7-9; J: TRBJ1-1; CDR3: CASSLVHWGFTEAFF; DNA: TGTGCCAGCAGCTTAGTTCATTGGGGATTCACTGAAGCTTTCTTT
length: 16; size: NA; D: TRBD2; V: TRBV4-1; J: TRBJ2-1; CDR3: CASSQDPSGTVNEQFF; DNA: TGCGCCAGCAGCCAAGACCCCAGCGGGACGGTCAATGAGCAGTTCTTC
length: 14; size: NA; D: NA; V: TRBV12-5; J: TRBJ1-5; CDR3: CASARSVRGQPQHF; DNA: TGTGCTAGTGCCCGATCGGTACGTGGTCAGCCCCAGCATTTT
length: 14; size: once; D: NA; V: TRBV7-9; J: TRBJ2-1; CDR3: CASSVRGPLNEQFF; DNA: TGTGCCAGCAGCGTCCGGGGGCCCCTCAATGAGCAGTTCTTC
length: 18; size: NA; D: NA; V: TRBV7-9; J: TRBJ1-4; CDR3: CASSLPAFGGVANEKLFF; DNA: TGTGCCAGCAGCCTCCCCGCGTTTGGGGGTGTAGCTAATGAAAAACTGTTTTTT
length: 13; size: NA; D: NA; V: TRBV11-3; J: TRBJ2-3; CDR3: CASSLGPTDTQYF; DNA: TGTGCCAGCAGCTTAGGACCGACAGATACGCAGTATTTT
length: 14; size: once; D: NA; V: TRBV9; J: TRBJ2-7; CDR3: CASSPFGQTYEQYF; DNA: TGTGCCAGCAGCCCGTTCGGACAGACCTACGAGCAGTACTTC
length: 18; size: NA; D: TRBD2; V: TRBV9; J: TRBJ2-7; CDR3: CASNPALRLPRGRYEQYF; DNA: TGTGCCAGCAACCCAGCCCTCAGGCTCCCCCGCGGGAGGTACGAGCAGTACTTC
length: 14; size: NA; D: TRBD1; V: TRBV7-8; J: TRBJ2-2; CDR3: CASSLFDRAGELFF; DNA: TGTGCCAGCAGCTTATTTGACAGGGCCGGGGAGCTGTTTTTT